This TCR beta chain was captured in a study of blood T cell repertoires in COVID-19. Study background: The United States, Italy and Spain were the sources of the acute and convalescent COVID-19 samples.

In this sample, this clone turned up once. Trimming removed 2 bases at V and 0 bases at J, with 11 bases between. CDR1 and CDR2 from the germline V gene are MNHEY and SMNVEV (reference sequence). There are 17 residues in the CDR3. TCRdb keeps only in-frame clones here, not all; method: immunoSEQ multiplex PCR. The data show about 68,000 clones, about 86% seen once. The TCR sequence derives from a man between 50 and 59 years old with acute or convalescent COVID-19. The V and J genes are TRBV27 and TRBJ1-6; D not certain. Source material: peripheral blood. In DNA form, the CDR3 reads TGTGCCAGCAGTTTAGGCGGGTCTAGCTCCTATAATTCACCCCTCCACTTT. The encoded protein is CASSLGGSSSYNSPLHF.